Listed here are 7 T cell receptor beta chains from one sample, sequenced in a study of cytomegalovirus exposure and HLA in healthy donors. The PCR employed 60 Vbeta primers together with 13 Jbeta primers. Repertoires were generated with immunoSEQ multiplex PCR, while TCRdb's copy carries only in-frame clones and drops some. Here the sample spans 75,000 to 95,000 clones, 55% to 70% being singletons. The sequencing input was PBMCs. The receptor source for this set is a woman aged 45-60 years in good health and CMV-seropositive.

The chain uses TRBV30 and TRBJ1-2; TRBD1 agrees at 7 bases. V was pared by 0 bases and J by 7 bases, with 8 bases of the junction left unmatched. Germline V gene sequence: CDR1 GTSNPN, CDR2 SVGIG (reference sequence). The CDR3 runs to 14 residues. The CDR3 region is CAWSVTTGVRGYTF. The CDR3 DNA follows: TGTGCCTGGAGTGTCACTACAGGGGTGCGTGGCTACACCTTC.

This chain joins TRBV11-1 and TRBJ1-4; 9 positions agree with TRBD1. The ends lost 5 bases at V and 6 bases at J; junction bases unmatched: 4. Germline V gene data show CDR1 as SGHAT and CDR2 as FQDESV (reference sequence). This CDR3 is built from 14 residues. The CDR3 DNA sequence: TGTGCCAGCAGCCGCGGGACAGGGCATGAAAAACTGTTTTTT. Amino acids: CASSRGTGHEKLFF.

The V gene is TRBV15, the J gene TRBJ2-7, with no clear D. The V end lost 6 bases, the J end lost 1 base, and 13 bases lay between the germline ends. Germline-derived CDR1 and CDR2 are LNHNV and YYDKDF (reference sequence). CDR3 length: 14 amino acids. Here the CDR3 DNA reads TGTGCCACCAGTCGGCCGGAGCAATCCTACGAGCAGTACTTC. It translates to CATSRPEQSYEQYF. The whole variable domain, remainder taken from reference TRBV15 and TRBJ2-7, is DAMVIQNPRYQVTQFGKPVTLSCSQTLNHNVMYWYQQKSSQAPKLLFHYYDKDFNNEADTPDNFQSRRPNTSFCFLDIRSPGLGDTAMYLCATSRPEQSYEQYFGPGTRLTVT.

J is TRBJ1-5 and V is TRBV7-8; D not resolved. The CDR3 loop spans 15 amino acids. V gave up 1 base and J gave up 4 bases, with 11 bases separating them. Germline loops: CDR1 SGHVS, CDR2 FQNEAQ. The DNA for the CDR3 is TGTGCCAGCAGCTTAGTAACGGAACAGAATCAGCCCCAGCATTTT. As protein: CASSLVTEQNQPQHF.

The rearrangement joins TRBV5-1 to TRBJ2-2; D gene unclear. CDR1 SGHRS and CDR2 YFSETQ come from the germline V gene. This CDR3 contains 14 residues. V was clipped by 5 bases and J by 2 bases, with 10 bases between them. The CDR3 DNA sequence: TGCGCCAGCAGGGTGAGGAGTAACACCGGGGAGCTGTTTTTT. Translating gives CASRVRSNTGELFF.

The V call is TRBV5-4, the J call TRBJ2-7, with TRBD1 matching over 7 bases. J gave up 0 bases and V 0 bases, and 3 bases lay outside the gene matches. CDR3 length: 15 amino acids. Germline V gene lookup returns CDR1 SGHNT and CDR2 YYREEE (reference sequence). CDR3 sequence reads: CASSLGDSLSYEQYF. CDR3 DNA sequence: TGTGCCAGCAGCTTGGGGGACAGCCTCTCCTACGAGCAGTACTTC.

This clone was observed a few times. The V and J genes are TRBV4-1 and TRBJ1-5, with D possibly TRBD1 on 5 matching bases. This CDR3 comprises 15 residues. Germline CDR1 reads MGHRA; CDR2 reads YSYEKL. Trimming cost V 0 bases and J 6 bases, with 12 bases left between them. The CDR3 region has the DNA TGCGCCAGCAGCCAAGATCCGGGGGGAACTCAGCCCCAGCATTTT. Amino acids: CASSQDPGGTQPQHF.